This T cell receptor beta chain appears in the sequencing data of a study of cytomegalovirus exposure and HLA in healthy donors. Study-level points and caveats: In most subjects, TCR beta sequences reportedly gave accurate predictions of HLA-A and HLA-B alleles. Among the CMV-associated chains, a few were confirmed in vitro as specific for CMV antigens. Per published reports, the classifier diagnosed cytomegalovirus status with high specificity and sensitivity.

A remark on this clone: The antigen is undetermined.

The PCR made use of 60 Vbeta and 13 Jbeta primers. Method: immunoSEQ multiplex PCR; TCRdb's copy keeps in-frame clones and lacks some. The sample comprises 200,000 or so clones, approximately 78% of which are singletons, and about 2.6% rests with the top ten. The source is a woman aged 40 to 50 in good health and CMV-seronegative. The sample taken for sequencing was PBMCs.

Written as DNA, the CDR3 is TGCGCCACCCGGGACACCTCGTATGGCTACACCTTC. It codes for CATRDTSYGYTF. The genes are TRBV5-1 and TRBJ1-2; maybe TRBD1 (6 bases). Per germline, CDR1 SGHRS and CDR2 YFSETQ. The V end was cut by 9 bases, the J end by 5 bases, with 14 bases between. The CDR3 spans 12 residues.